This record looks at one TCR beta chain sequence and its context. The protocol was immunoSEQ multiplex PCR, while the TCRdb copy is restricted to in-frame clones and leaves out a portion. Counted here are tens of thousands of clones, around 82% occurring once; the ten biggest clones make up approximately 9.4%. The data were obtained in a study of blood T cell repertoires in COVID-19. Study in general: The samples span acute and convalescent COVID-19 from the United States, Italy and Spain.

Germline V gives CDR1 MGHDK, CDR2 SYGVNS. V was clipped by 2 bases and J by 4 bases; unmatched bases: 4. This CDR3 is 16 amino acids long. The sequence derives from an older man with active COVID-19. The rearrangement links TRBV25-1 to TRBJ2-1, with TRBD1 matching over 11 bases. The sequencing sample was made of peripheral blood. Here the CDR3 DNA reads TGTGCCAGCAGTGAAACGGACAGGGGGCGTTACAATGAGCAGTTCTTC. It specifies CASSETDRGRYNEQFF.